This is a list of T cell receptor beta chains from one sample in a study of blood T cell repertoires in COVID-19. Data came from immunoSEQ multiplex PCR; TCRdb stores just in-frame clones and leaves some out. The table has roughly 190,000 clones, 88% seen once; the top ten hold around 4.8%. The sequenced sample was peripheral blood. The receptors come from a human donor in a cohort sampled during active COVID-19. The CDR3 runs from the conserved cysteine through the conserved F or W. The order of the fields is clone size, J gene, CDR3 length, D gene, V gene, CDR3 DNA, CDR3 protein. The D gene is left open where the match is weak. Clone size appears in some rows only: once, few, many, or a class for an expanded clone.

NA | TRBJ2-7 | 16 | TRBD2 | TRBV6-2/TRBV6-3 | TGTGCCAGCAGTTTTTATCTAGCGGGAGGGTCCTACGAGCAGTACTTC | CASSFYLAGGSYEQYF
NA | TRBJ2-1 | 16 | TRBD2 | TRBV4-3 | TGCGCCAGCAGCCAAGACCTAGCGGCGGCCTACAATGAGCAGTTCTTC | CASSQDLAAAYNEQFF
NA | TRBJ1-1 | 15 | NA | TRBV7-9 | TGTGCCAGCAGCCGAGCAGGGGCCATGAACACTGAAGCTTTCTTT | CASSRAGAMNTEAFF
few | TRBJ2-1 | 16 | TRBD1 | TRBV11-2 | TGTGCCAGCAGCTTAGATTCGGGACAGGGGCACAATGAGCAGTTCTTC | CASSLDSGQGHNEQFF
NA | TRBJ2-1 | 15 | TRBD2 | TRBV7-9 | TGTGCCAGCAGCCAACTAGCGGGAGGGTACAATGAGCAGTTCTTC | CASSQLAGGYNEQFF
NA | TRBJ2-7 | 14 | TRBD2 | TRBV28 | TGTGCCAGCAGTTTAGATCTAGCGGGTTACGAGCAGTACTTC | CASSLDLAGYEQYF
NA | TRBJ1-1 | 12 | NA | TRBV21-1 | TGTGCCAGCACCACAAGGGGGGGCCAAGCTTTCTTT | CASTTRGGQAFF
NA | TRBJ2-5 | 15 | NA | TRBV7-9 | TGTGCCAGCAGCTTAAAAATGACAGTCCAAGAGACCCAGTACTTC | CASSLKMTVQETQYF
NA | TRBJ2-7 | 14 | TRBD1 | TRBV10-3 | TGTGCCATCAGTGAGTCGGGGACAGTTGCCGAGCAGTACTTC | CAISESGTVAEQYF
NA | TRBJ1-3 | 15 | NA | TRBV5-1 | TGCGCCAGCAGCTTGGTGGGGGCCACTGGAAACACCATATATTTT | CASSLVGATGNTIYF
NA | TRBJ2-5 | 17 | TRBD2 | TRBV7-7 | TGTGCTAGCAGCTTAGGTGCCGGGACTAGCGGTCCGTTGTCCCAGTACTTC | CASSLGAGTSGPLSQYF
NA | TRBJ1-2 | 13 | NA | TRBV30 | TGTGCCTGGAGTTTTTCGCGGCCAATCGGCTACACCTTC | CAWSFSRPIGYTF
NA | TRBJ2-3 | 15 | TRBD1 | TRBV7-7 | TGTGCTAGCAGCTTCGGGACAGGGTCCACAGATACGCAGTATTTT | CASSFGTGSTDTQYF
few | TRBJ2-7 | 13 | TRBD1 | TRBV7-2 | TGTGCCAGCAGCTCCCAGGGGGCTTACGAGCAGTACTTC | CASSSQGAYEQYF
NA | TRBJ1-4 | 16 | TRBD1 | TRBV27 | TGTGCCAGCAGTATGGGACCCGGGACAGTTAATGAAAAACTGTTTTTT | CASSMGPGTVNEKLFF
NA | TRBJ2-7 | 12 | TRBD2 | TRBV30 | TGTGCCTGGAGTGCCCTAGCGGGCGAGCAGTACTTC | CAWSALAGEQYF
NA | TRBJ1-1 | 13 | NA | TRBV7-9 | TGTGCCAGCAGCTTGACACAGAACACTGAAGCTTTCTTT | CASSLTQNTEAFF
NA | TRBJ2-1 | 18 | TRBD2 | TRBV18 | TGTGCCAGCTCACCACCGGCTAGCGGGAGGCCGGGCGGCAATGAGCAGTTCTTC | CASSPPASGRPGGNEQFF
few | TRBJ1-1 | 10 | NA | TRBV6-6 | TGTGCTTCGTGGAACACTGAAGCTTTCTTT | CASWNTEAFF
many | TRBJ2-3 | 19 | TRBD2 | TRBV4-3 | TGCGCCAGCAGCCAAGAGGAAACTAGCGGATACGCTAGCACAGATACGCAGTATTTT | CASSQEETSGYASTDTQYF
NA | TRBJ2-7 | 12 | NA | TRBV29-1 | TGCAGCGTTTTTAGCGGCACCTACGAGCAGTACTTC | CSVFSGTYEQYF
NA | TRBJ2-7 | 18 | NA | TRBV4-1 | TGCGCCAGCAGCCAAGTTGGTTCGAAGGGGGTGATGCGCCACGAGCAGTACTTC | CASSQVGSKGVMRHEQYF
NA | TRBJ2-7 | 14 | NA | TRBV5-1 | TGCGCCAGCAGCTTGGAAGTGGCTCCTAGAGAGCAGTACTTC | CASSLEVAPREQYF
NA | TRBJ2-1 | 12 | TRBD1 | TRBV29-1 | TGCAGCGTTGAATCAGGGGGCAATGAGCAGTTCTTC | CSVESGGNEQFF
NA | TRBJ1-5 | 15 | TRBD1 | TRBV6-6 | TGTGCCAGCAGACGGGGGACAGGGCGGGATCAGCCCCAGCATTTT | CASRRGTGRDQPQHF
NA | TRBJ1-2 | 13 | NA | TRBV5-1 | TGCGCCAGCAGCTTGGAACTCATGGGGCGCTACACCTTC | CASSLELMGRYTF
NA | TRBJ2-2 | 16 | NA | TRBV6-6 | TGTGCCAGCAGCCACTGGATTACAGGGAACACCGGGGAGCTGTTTTTT | CASSHWITGNTGELFF
few | TRBJ2-5 | 14 | NA | TRBV29-1 | TGCAGCGTTGAAACAGGGTCAAACTTGGGGACCCAGTACTTC | CSVETGSNLGTQYF
NA | TRBJ2-7 | 13 | TRBD1 | TRBV19 | TGTGCCAGTAGTACGACAGGGTCGGGAGAGCAGTACTTC | CASSTTGSGEQYF
NA | TRBJ1-4 | 16 | NA | TRBV30 | TGTGCCTGGTCAAGGGGTTTGTCTCCAACTAATGAAAAACTGTTTTTT | CAWSRGLSPTNEKLFF
NA | TRBJ2-5 | 17 | TRBD1 | TRBV14 | TGTGCCAGCAGCCAAGCGCCCCGGACAGGGGGCGCCGAGACCCAGTACTTC | CASSQAPRTGGAETQYF
NA | TRBJ2-7 | 12 | NA | TRBV2 | TGTGCCAGCAGTGAAGCCGAGTACGAGCAGTACTTC | CASSEAEYEQYF
NA | TRBJ2-1 | 13 | TRBD1 | TRBV19 | TGTGCCAGTAGAGGGACAGGGGGGAATGAGCAGTTCTTC | CASRGTGGNEQFF
few | TRBJ2-7 | 14 | TRBD1 | TRBV19 | TGTGCCAGTAGTACCCGGGACAGCCCCTACGAGCAGTACTTC | CASSTRDSPYEQYF
few | TRBJ2-2 | 14 | NA | TRBV27 | TGTGCCAGCAGAATAGGGGTTCACACCGGGGAGCTGTTTTTT | CASRIGVHTGELFF
once | TRBJ1-1 | 13 | NA | TRBV29-1 | TGCAGCGTTGTTTCCCCGGGAGGTACTGAAGCTTTCTTT | CSVVSPGGTEAFF
NA | TRBJ2-2 | 15 | NA | TRBV5-4 | TGTGCCAGCAGCAAGGAGCTCCAGGGAACCGGGGAGCTGTTTTTT | CASSKELQGTGELFF
NA | TRBJ1-2 | 13 | NA | TRBV9 | TGTGCCAGCAGCGCCGAGGTGGGTGATGGCTACACCTTC | CASSAEVGDGYTF
NA | TRBJ1-3 | 18 | TRBD1 | TRBV5-4 | TGTGCCAGCAGCCGAGGACAGGGGGAAAGGCTGGCTGGAAACACCATATATTTT | CASSRGQGERLAGNTIYF
NA | TRBJ2-7 | 14 | NA | TRBV2 | TGTGCCAGCAGTGAACAGGGCCACTACCACGAGCAGTACTTC | CASSEQGHYHEQYF
NA | TRBJ1-3 | 16 | NA | TRBV3-1/TRBV3-2 | TGTGCCAGCAGCCGAAGTCGGGGGGCTTATGGAAACACCATATATTTT | CASSRSRGAYGNTIYF
NA | TRBJ2-2 | 15 | NA | TRBV5-1 | TGCGCCAGCAGCTTGTACGGGAGAGGCACCGGGGAGCTGTTTTTT | CASSLYGRGTGELFF
once | TRBJ1-6 | 15 | TRBD1 | TRBV6-5 | TGTGCCAGCAGCCTGGGACAGGGTAATCATTCACCCCTCCACTTT | CASSLGQGNHSPLHF
NA | TRBJ1-4 | 15 | TRBD1 | TRBV27 | TGTGCCAGCAGTTTCAGGGGGCATGTTGGTGAAAAACTGTTTTTT | CASSFRGHVGEKLFF
once | TRBJ1-5 | 14 | NA | TRBV6-6 | TGTGCCAGCAGTTACGCGTCAGGGGATCAGCCCCAGCATTTT | CASSYASGDQPQHF
NA | TRBJ2-2 | 15 | TRBD2 | TRBV5-1 | TGCGCCAGCTACATGGGACTAGAGGTCTCCGGGGAGCTGTTTTTT | CASYMGLEVSGELFF
NA | TRBJ2-3 | 14 | NA | TRBV7-2 | TGTGCCAGCAGCCCCCAGGCCATGGCAGATACGCAGTATTTT | CASSPQAMADTQYF
once | TRBJ2-1 | 12 | TRBD2 | TRBV10-3 | TGTGCCATCAGTGAGATGGGGGGGGGACCGTTCTTC | CAISEMGGGPFF
once | TRBJ2-1 | 15 | TRBD2 | TRBV28 | TGTGCCAGCAGTTGGGCGACTAGCGGGAGTAATGAGCAGTTCTTC | CASSWATSGSNEQFF
NA | TRBJ1-2 | 15 | NA | TRBV18 | TGTGCCAGCTCACCCGGAGTGGAGGGAGGTCATGGCTACACCTTC | CASSPGVEGGHGYTF
NA | TRBJ1-3 | 14 | NA | TRBV11-2 | TGTGCCAGCACCCCCCCGGGGATTGGAAACACCATATATTTT | CASTPPGIGNTIYF
NA | TRBJ2-1 | 15 | NA | TRBV4-3 | TGCGCCAGCAGCCAAGCTACCCCCTCCTACAATGAGCAGTTCTTC | CASSQATPSYNEQFF
NA | TRBJ1-1 | 15 | NA | TRBV5-4 | TGTGCCAGCAGCTCGCCCTCAGGGCGGAACACTGAAGCTTTCTTT | CASSSPSGRNTEAFF
NA | TRBJ1-5 | 15 | NA | TRBV18 | TGTGCCAGCTCACCGCAGGGTGGTAGCAATCAGCCCCAGCATTTT | CASSPQGGSNQPQHF
NA | TRBJ2-5 | 12 | NA | TRBV27 | TGTGCCAGCAGTCGCCCCGGCGGGACCCAGTACTTC | CASSRPGGTQYF
NA | TRBJ2-7 | 14 | NA | TRBV7-2 | TGTGCCAGCAGCTCGTCCGGGTTAACCTACGAGCAGTACTTC | CASSSSGLTYEQYF
NA | TRBJ2-5 | 14 | NA | TRBV7-2 | TGTGCCAGCACCTGGGACACCCTCGGGGAGACCCAGTACTTC | CASTWDTLGETQYF
NA | TRBJ2-7 | 17 | NA | TRBV5-1 | TGCGCCAGCAGTTCTGGACCTGCGGGCTTGCAAACCTACGAGCAGTACTTC | CASSSGPAGLQTYEQYF
once | TRBJ1-1 | 14 | NA | TRBV25-1 | TGTGCCAGCAGTACCCAGGGCGGGAACACTGAAGCTTTCTTT | CASSTQGGNTEAFF
once | TRBJ2-5 | 15 | NA | TRBV5-1 | TGCGCCAGCAGCTTGCCCCAGGGGAGCCAAGAGACCCAGTACTTC | CASSLPQGSQETQYF